A selection of T cell receptor beta chains follows, all from one sample in a study of cytomegalovirus exposure and HLA in healthy donors. Generated by immunoSEQ multiplex PCR, the TCRdb table keeps only in-frame clones and is missing some. The sample holds 110,000 to 150,000 clones, about three quarters seen once. Sequenced: PBMCs. These receptors all stem from a male donor in good health and CMV-seronegative. Both conserved end residues are part of each CDR3.

>TRBJ1-6|16|TRBV5-1
CASSLIWGQGNSPLHF
>TRBJ1-5|14|TRBV30
CAWTGTNSNQPQHF
>TRBJ1-3|16|TRBV7-8
CASSLALRGRADTIYF
>TRBJ2-4|19|TRBV7-3
CASSFTGLAGGFPKNIQYF
>TRBJ1-5|15|TRBV5-1
CASSFLGDSNQPQHF
>TRBJ2-3|15|TRBV29-1
CSVEELQGSTDTQYF
>TRBJ2-3|14|TRBV7-9
CASSPGVYPDTQYF
>TRBJ2-7|16|TRBV27
CASSLSIGGGPYEQYF
>TRBJ2-1|14|TRBV29-1
CSVGRDRNYNEQFF
>TRBJ2-6|15|TRBV11-3
CASSLGGAGANVLTF
>TRBJ2-7|14|TRBV25-1
CASSDRGILVEQYF
>TRBJ2-7|16|TRBV4-1
CASSQEWGGASYEQYF
>TRBJ2-5|15|TRBV19
CASSTGQGAQETQYF
>TRBJ2-6|19|TRBV7-2
CASSSTGTGGPSGANVLTF
>TRBJ1-5|14|TRBV6-5
CASSRQGVYQPQHF
>TRBJ1-4|12|TRBV19
CASSSRSGKLFF
>TRBJ2-3|14|TRBV10-1
CASSATSGTDTQYF
>TRBJ2-7|17|TRBV4-1
CASSQVFSGGRGDEQYF
>TRBJ2-1|13|TRBV18
CASSRDSYNEQFF
>TRBJ1-1|14|TRBV15
CATSGDRMNTEAFF
>TRBJ2-5|17|TRBV18
CASSPVRRQIPQETQYF
>TRBJ1-2|14|TRBV5-1
CASSLADGGRGYTF
>TRBJ2-3|11|TRBV19
CMSRDTDTQYF
>TRBJ1-2|14|TRBV4-1
CASSGRRADYGYTF
>TRBJ1-3|21|TRBV5-1
CASSLSLRSFQEGLSGNTIYF
>TRBJ2-3|15|TRBV5-1
CASSFTTSKSDTQYF
>TRBJ2-2|15|TRBV4-1
CASSPNPGTTGELFF
>TRBJ2-7|14|TRBV29-1
CSAQTGTGAYEQYF
>TRBJ1-1|14|TRBV5-5
CASSLGAGGAEAFF
>TRBJ2-7|15|TRBV9
CASSVTSGLSGEQYF
>TRBJ1-5|15|TRBV6-6
CASRRDRGSGQPQHF
>TRBJ2-1|13|TRBV27
CASSFGTYNEQFF
>TRBJ2-7|16|TRBV19
CASSVPGTGGINEQYF
>TRBJ2-2|17|TRBV5-1
CASSLWIGAEGTGELFF
>TRBJ1-5|14|TRBV27
CASQRQGAGQPQHF
>TRBJ1-1|16|TRBV7-9
CASSPEGTTVNTEAFF
>TRBJ1-2|11|TRBV20-1
CSASPQGGYTF
>TRBJ2-5|14|TRBV14
CASSQDGRKVGLYF
>TRBJ2-5|15|TRBV15
CATSRDVPSQETQYF
>TRBJ1-1|17|TRBV4-1
CASSQDEQGAMNTEAFF
>TRBJ1-2|15|TRBV19
CASSARTGGDYGYTF
>TRBJ2-1|16|TRBV27
CASSPLGGGRAHEQFF
>TRBJ1-1|15|TRBV10-3
CAISERAGLNTEAFF